This T cell receptor (beta chain) is from a study of blood T cell repertoires in COVID-19. Across the whole study: COVID-19 samples, acute and convalescent, were from the United States, Italy and Spain.

Libraries were prepared by immunoSEQ multiplex PCR; TCRdb keeps only in-frame clonotypes and omits some of them. The repertoire holds about 81,000 clones, 70% to 90% seen once, with 13% to 15% in the top ten. Material for sequencing was peripheral blood. The clonotype was recovered from a woman aged 70-85 years with acute or convalescent COVID-19.

CDR3 DNA: TGTGCCAGCAGTGACGTACAGGGAAGGAACACCGGGGAGCTGTTTTTT. It specifies CASSDVQGRNTGELFF. The chain recombines TRBV6-4 with TRBJ2-2, with D perhaps TRBD1 (6 bases). The CDR3 length is 16 residues. Germline CDR1 reads MRHNA; CDR2 reads SNTAGT. Trimming took off 2 bases at V and 1 base at J, with 11 bases between the two ends.